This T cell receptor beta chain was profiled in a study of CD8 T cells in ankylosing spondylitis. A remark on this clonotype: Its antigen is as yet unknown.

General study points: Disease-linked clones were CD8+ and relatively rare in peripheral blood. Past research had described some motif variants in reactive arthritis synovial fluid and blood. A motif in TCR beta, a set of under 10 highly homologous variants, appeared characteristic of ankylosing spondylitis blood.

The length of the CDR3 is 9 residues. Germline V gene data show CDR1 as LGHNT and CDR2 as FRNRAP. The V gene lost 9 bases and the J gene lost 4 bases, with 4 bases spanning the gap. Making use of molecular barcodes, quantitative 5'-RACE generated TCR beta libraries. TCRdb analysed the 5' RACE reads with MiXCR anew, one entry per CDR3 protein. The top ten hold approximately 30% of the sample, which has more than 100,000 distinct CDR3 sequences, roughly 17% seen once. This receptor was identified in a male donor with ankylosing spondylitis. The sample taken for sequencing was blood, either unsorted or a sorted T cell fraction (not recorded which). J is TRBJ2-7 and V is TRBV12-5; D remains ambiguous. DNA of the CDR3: TGTGCTAGCACTTACGAGCAGTACTTC. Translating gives CASTYEQYF.